The clone carrying this T cell receptor beta chain was recorded only once. Its specificity is unknown. Cells were stimulated with CMV-infected fibroblast lysates at 10 ug/mL. Memory cells lacking CD40L and CD69 with high CD45RO were sorted. This sample stems from a study of persistence of HIV-infected CD4 T cells. Broader study findings: Proviral oligoclonality tracked with TCR oligoclonality within the same sorted cells.

The CDR3 length is 15 residues. Per germline, CDR1 SEHNR and CDR2 FQNEAQ (reference sequence). The ends were cut back, 3 bases at V and 6 bases at J, with 16 bases in the middle. Sequencing used immunoSEQ version 4 in survey mode. Libraries were prepared by immunoSEQ multiplex PCR; TCRdb keeps only in-frame clonotypes and omits some of them. Among 37,000 or so clones listed, over 80% were seen once. Sequenced here: CD4+ T cells sorted from PBMCs after roughly 18-hour stimulation, sampled from a patient who received antiretroviral therapy. This receptor was taken from an adult man with HIV who was CMV-seropositive. The gene calls are TRBV7-9 and TRBJ2-3, with D possibly matching TRBD1 (6 bases). CDR3 DNA: TGTGCCAGCAGCTTGGGCAGGGGAATTGGGGATACGCAGTATTTT. Translation: CASSLGRGIGDTQYF.